The following is a T cell receptor (beta chain) sequence with its context. Its antigen is currently unknown. This entry comes from a study of immune evolution from preneoplasia to lung adenocarcinoma. Points from the study as a whole: Clonality was highest in normal lung, lower in later-stage lesions apparently. Top clone frequencies peaked in normal lung, apparently declining through invasive adenocarcinoma.

Resections took place in Japan or China from about 2013 to 2017. Histologic diagnosis was independently verified by two lung pathologists. CDR1 and CDR2 (germline): GTSNPN, SVGIG (reference sequence). The CDR3 extends over 14 amino acids. Trimming took off 8 bases at V and 12 bases at J, with 23 bases between the two ends. Clones were read by immunoSEQ multiplex PCR, and TCRdb kept only the in-frame ones, dropping some. The data hold about 5,800 clones, with roughly 77% observed a single time. Sample: FFPE adjacent normal lung tissue. V is TRBV30 and J is TRBJ1-6; D not certain. This clonotype originated in a person aged 55-80 years with lung adenocarcinoma. The CDR3 reads CAAPTGFRTLPLHF. CDR3 coding DNA: TGTGCCGCCCCTACCGGGTTTCGGACTTTACCCCTCCACTTT.